The 29 T cell receptor beta chains below all came from one sample that was sequenced in a study of T cell responses to AZD1222 COVID-19 vaccine. The repertoire was sequenced with immunoSEQ multiplex PCR; TCRdb's copy has only in-frame clones and lacks some. The sample holds about 270,000 clones, around 92% seen once. The sequencing used peripheral blood, collected 28 days after the second AZD1222 dose. The receptors stem from an adult who received the AZD1222 COVID-19 vaccine.

The chain couples TRBV27 to TRBJ2-1; the D gene is possibly TRBD2 (5 bases). CDR3 length: 16 amino acids. Deletions cut 4 bases from V and 3 bases from J, with 16 bases between. The germline gives CDR1 MNHEY, CDR2 SMNVEV (reference sequence). The CDR3 reads CASSSPRRTGYNEQFF. For the CDR3, the DNA is TGTGCCAGCAGTTCTCCCCGGCGGACTGGCTACAATGAGCAGTTCTTC.

For the CDR3, the DNA is TGTGCCAGCAGTACAGGGAATATGGGCGATTCACCCCTCCACTTT. Its translation: CASSTGNMGDSPLHF. The genes are TRBV28 and TRBJ1-6, with D tentatively TRBD1 (6 bases). V gave up 5 bases and J gave up 8 bases, with 16 bases separating them. Looked up from germline, CDR1 is MDHEN and CDR2 is SYDVKM. The CDR3 length is 15 residues.

The rearrangement joins TRBV27 to TRBJ1-1; D may be TRBD1 (5 bases). Trimming left V 5 bases short and J 1 base short, with 14 bases between. The CDR3 has 15 residues. Germline V CDR1 and CDR2: MNHEY, SMNVEV (reference sequence). The CDR3 DNA sequence: TGTGCCAGCAGTAGGTCCGGGGGATGGAACACTGAAGCTTTCTTT. Amino acid sequence: CASSRSGGWNTEAFF.

V usage is TRBV7-3 and J usage is TRBJ2-5; 9 positions match TRBD2. This CDR3 is 15 amino acids long. V shed 5 bases and J 2 bases; nucleotides not matched to a gene: 6. Looked up from germline, CDR1 is SGHTA and CDR2 is FQGTGA. The CDR3 coding sequence is TGTGCCAGCAGCGCATTAGCGGGGGAACAAGAGACCCAGTACTTC. This sequence encodes CASSALAGEQETQYF.

The V call is TRBV28, the J call TRBJ2-5; D uncertain. This CDR3 is 12 amino acids long. The V and J ends lost 6 bases and 7 bases respectively, with 12 bases between them. Looked up from germline, CDR1 is MDHEN and CDR2 is SYDVKM. CDR3 coding DNA: TGTGCCAGCAGCTTAGGGTCCGGGACCCAGTACTTC. Its translation is CASSLGSGTQYF.

The chain carries TRBV6-5 and TRBJ2-7; TRBD1 agrees at 7 bases. Unmatched junction bases numbered 13, after V lost 8 bases and J lost 3 bases. Germline loops: CDR1 MNHEY, CDR2 SVGAGI. The CDR3 totals 15 residues. CDR3 nucleotide sequence: TGTGCCAGCTCTCGACTCCGGGACAGTCTCTACGAGCAGTACTTC. Translation: CASSRLRDSLYEQYF.

The CDR3 DNA sequence: TGCAGCGTTGAACGGACAGGGGAATACAATGAGCAGTTCTTC. It is translated as CSVERTGEYNEQFF. This sequence joins TRBV29-1 and TRBJ2-1; 9 bases agree with TRBD1. J gave up 4 bases and V 2 bases, and 3 bases lay outside the gene matches. The CDR3 has 14 amino acids. The V gene's germline CDR1 is SQVTM and CDR2 ANQGSEA.

The chain employs TRBV28 and TRBJ2-7; 9 bases are shared with TRBD1. The CDR3 extends over 15 amino acids. Unmatched junction bases numbered 4, after V lost 2 bases and J lost 2 bases. CDR1 is MDHEN and CDR2 is SYDVKM in the germline V gene. CDR3 in DNA: TGTGCCAGCAGTTTAGGACAGGGGCGAGCCTACGAGCAGTACTTC. Its translation is CASSLGQGRAYEQYF.

The V and J genes are TRBV6-5 and TRBJ1-6; possibly TRBD1 for D (6 bases). The CDR3 is 15 residues long. CDR1 is MNHEY, CDR2 SVGAGI, per germline. Trimming removed 6 bases at V and 8 bases at J, with 17 bases between. The CDR3 is CASSLSRGRDSPLHF. The CDR3 DNA follows: TGTGCCAGCAGCCTTTCCCGGGGGCGAGATTCACCCCTCCACTTT.

The chain uses TRBV15 and TRBJ2-3; perhaps TRBD1 as D (6 bases). The CDR3 consists of 14 residues. Trimming took off 7 bases at V and 3 bases at J, with 14 bases between the two ends. Germline V gene lookup returns CDR1 LNHNV and CDR2 YYDKDF (reference sequence). The CDR3 reads CATKGQQGTDTQYF. In nucleotides, the CDR3 is TGTGCCACCAAGGGCCAACAGGGTACAGATACGCAGTATTTT.

The V gene is TRBV5-1, the J gene TRBJ2-1, with 16 positions matching TRBD2. The CDR3 is 17 amino acids. Looked up from germline, CDR1 is SGHRS and CDR2 is YFSETQ. With V trimmed by 3 bases and J by 6 bases, 6 bases remained unmatched. The CDR3 nucleotides are TGCGCCAGCAGCTACCCGGGACTAGCGGGGGGGCGCAATGAGCAGTTCTTC. Encoded protein: CASSYPGLAGGRNEQFF.

The chain uses TRBV6-6 and TRBJ1-2; possible D gene TRBD1, 5 bases. The V gene's germline CDR1 is MNHNY and CDR2 SVGAGI (reference sequence). The CDR3 runs to 15 residues. Trimming took 5 bases from V and 0 from J, leaving 13 bases between them. This CDR3 reads CASSDAGTANYGYTF. CDR3 bases: TGTGCCAGCAGTGACGCAGGGACGGCTAACTATGGCTACACCTTC.

The V and J genes are TRBV28 and TRBJ2-1, with D possibly being TRBD2 (6 bases). The CDR3 sequence is 16 residues long. V lost 4 bases to trimming and J lost 3 bases, with 16 bases between them. CDR1 and CDR2 from the germline V gene are MDHEN and SYDVKM. This chain's CDR3 is CASSSYSSDLYNEQFF. The CDR3 DNA follows: TGTGCCAGCAGTTCTTATTCTAGCGACCTCTACAATGAGCAGTTCTTC.

CDR3 bases: TGTGCCAGCAGTCCTACCCAGGGGGGGGTTAACTATGGCTACACCTTC. Its protein is CASSPTQGGVNYGYTF. V usage is TRBV27 and J usage is TRBJ1-2; 7 bases fit TRBD1. CDR3 length equals 16 residues. Germline V gene sequence: CDR1 MNHEY, CDR2 SMNVEV (reference sequence). J gave up 1 base and V 5 bases, and 10 bases lay outside the gene matches.

The gene calls are TRBV7-2 and TRBJ2-7; maybe TRBD2 (6 bases). V gave up 2 bases and J gave up 0 bases, with 14 bases separating them. The CDR3 length is 16 residues. Germline CDR1 and CDR2: SGHTA and FQGNSA. In nucleotides, the CDR3 is TGTGCCAGCAGCTTAACGCTAGCGCAAAGCTCCTACGAGCAGTACTTC. Translation gives CASSLTLAQSSYEQYF.

The chain joins TRBV7-2 to TRBJ2-7, with D perhaps matching TRBD1 (6 bases). V lost 5 bases to trimming and J lost 4 bases, with 9 bases between them. This CDR3 comprises 12 residues. Germline lookup yields CDR1 SGHTA and CDR2 FQGNSA. The CDR3 DNA sequence: TGTGCCAGCAGCCCAGACAGGTACGAGCAGTACTTC. Protein product: CASSPDRYEQYF. The variable domain in full, completed from reference TRBV7-2 and TRBJ2-7, reads GAGVSQSPSNKVTEKGKDVELRCDPISGHTALYWYRQSLGQGLEFLIYFQGNSAPDKSGLPSDRFSAERTGGSVSTLTIQRTQQEDSAVYLCASSPDRYEQYFGPGTRLTVT.

The chain is built from TRBV25-1 and TRBJ2-2; 9 bases are shared with TRBD2. V lost 5 bases, J lost 7 bases, and 2 bases stayed unmatched. CDR1 and CDR2 (germline): MGHDK, SYGVNS. This CDR3 is 13 amino acids long. CDR3 sequence: CASSLAGSGELFF. DNA for the CDR3: TGTGCCAGCAGTCTAGCGGGAAGCGGGGAGCTGTTTTTT.

The CDR3 bases are TGTGCCAGCAGTCCCAGCGGGAGCGCCAATGAGCAGTTCTTC. Its translation: CASSPSGSANEQFF. V usage is TRBV6-5 and J usage is TRBJ2-1; 8 nucleotides agree with TRBD2. The V gene's germline CDR1 is MNHEY and CDR2 SVGAGI. This CDR3 has 14 amino acids. V lost 5 bases, J lost 6 bases, and 6 bases stayed unmatched.

V usage is TRBV3-1 (or the pseudogene TRBV3-2) and J usage is TRBJ1-3, with D tentatively TRBD1 (6 bases). Germline loops: CDR1 LGHDT, CDR2 YNNKEL (reference sequence). The CDR3 totals 19 residues. V was pared by 0 bases and J by 0 bases, with 18 bases between. CDR3: CASSQDRKGESISGNTIYF. The CDR3 nucleotides read TGTGCCAGCAGCCAAGATCGAAAGGGGGAAAGTATCTCTGGAAACACCATATATTTT.

The chain carries TRBV27 and TRBJ2-3; D is ambiguous. V lost 6 bases and J 0 bases, leaving 16 bases between the germline ends. CDR3 size: 16 residues. CDR1 and CDR2 from the germline V gene are MNHEY and SMNVEV (reference sequence). CDR3 sequence: CASRPLDGLSTDTQYF. CDR3 nucleotides: TGTGCCAGCAGACCACTGGACGGCCTTAGCACAGATACGCAGTATTTT.

The CDR3 sequence is CASRDRGYTF. The DNA of the CDR3 is TGTGCCAGCCGGGACCGCGGCTACACCTTC. The chain employs TRBV6-5 and TRBJ1-2, with D perhaps TRBD1 (5 bases). Germline V gene sequence: CDR1 MNHEY, CDR2 SVGAGI. With 8 bases removed from V and 8 bases from J, the gap between germline ends came to 9 bases. The CDR3 extends over 10 amino acids.

Comment on this clone: The same CDR3 arises from other DNA sequences in this sample as well. The chain employs TRBV5-4 and TRBJ1-1; D remains unclear. V shed 1 base and J shed 3 bases, with 4 bases lying between them. The CDR3 consists of 12 residues. Per germline, CDR1 SGHNT and CDR2 YYREEE (reference sequence). The CDR3 loop reads CASSLRDTEAFF. CDR3 in DNA: TGTGCCAGCAGCTTGAGGGACACTGAAGCTTTCTTT.

The V call is TRBV5-4, the J call TRBJ2-7; 8 positions match TRBD1. Germline V gene data show CDR1 as SGHNT and CDR2 as YYREEE (reference sequence). V trimming: 4 bases; J trimming: 3 bases; junction bases outside the gene matches: 6. CDR3 length: 14 amino acids. The CDR3 loop reads CASSPGTGFYEQYF. The CDR3 nucleotides are TGTGCCAGCAGCCCCGGGACAGGATTCTACGAGCAGTACTTC.

On this clone itself: This sample includes further DNA sequences coding for the same CDR3. V is TRBV6-5 and J is TRBJ2-5, with no clear D. V lost 0 bases to trimming and J lost 4 bases, with 3 bases between them. This CDR3 spans 12 amino acids. The germline V gene encodes CDR1 MNHEY and CDR2 SVGAGI. The chain's CDR3 is CASSYSRETQYF. The CDR3 region has the DNA TGTGCCAGCAGTTACTCGAGAGAGACCCAGTACTTC.

The gene calls are TRBV11-2 and TRBJ1-2; 7 bases are shared with TRBD1. Trimming took 4 bases from V and 8 from J; bases not matched to a gene: 4. From germline, CDR1 is SGHAT and CDR2 FQNNGV. The CDR3 runs to 12 residues. CDR3 in DNA: TGTGCCAGCAGCTCCGACAGGGTAGGCTACACCTTC. As protein: CASSSDRVGYTF.

This clone appeared a single time. The chain recombines TRBV7-9 with TRBJ1-1; TRBD1 might be the D (6 bases). Germline V gene lookup returns CDR1 SEHNR and CDR2 FQNEAQ (reference sequence). The V end was cut by 1 base, the J end by 4 bases, with 10 bases between. The CDR3 loop spans 14 amino acids. The CDR3 spells CASSLGGASTEAFF. CDR3 nucleotide sequence: TGTGCCAGCAGCTTAGGGGGGGCTTCCACTGAAGCTTTCTTT.

The rearrangement links TRBV3-1 (or the pseudogene TRBV3-2) to TRBJ2-3; 7 bases are shared with TRBD2. The germline V gene encodes CDR1 LGHDT and CDR2 YNNKEL (reference sequence). J gave up 4 bases and V 0 bases, and 4 bases lay outside the gene matches. The CDR3 has 15 amino acids. CDR3 sequence: CASSQDGGGSDTQYF. CDR3 bases: TGTGCCAGCAGCCAAGATGGGGGGGGGTCAGATACGCAGTATTTT.

The chain uses TRBV3-1 (or the pseudogene TRBV3-2) and TRBJ2-1; 10 bases map to TRBD1. Germline loops: CDR1 LGHDT, CDR2 YNNKEL (reference sequence). The CDR3 sequence is 16 residues long. The junction had 12 bases not matched to a gene; V was cut back by 4 bases and J by 9 bases. The CDR3 spells CASSPRGDRGRSEQFF. CDR3 sequence (DNA): TGTGCCAGCAGCCCGCGAGGGGACAGGGGACGTTCTGAGCAGTTCTTC.

This clone was seen only once. The chain is built from TRBV29-1 and TRBJ1-1, with TRBD1 matching 7 bases. The germline CDR1 and CDR2 sequences are SQVTM and ANQGSEA. This CDR3 comprises 13 residues. Trimming cost V 7 bases and J 2 bases; bases outside gene matches: 7. This CDR3 reads CSALTGRNTEAFF. CDR3 DNA: TGCAGCGCCTTGACAGGGAGAAACACTGAAGCTTTCTTT.